This T cell receptor (beta chain) was found in a study of CD8+ T cells in alopecia areata. RNA was extracted and reverse transcribed into cDNA as the sequencing template. The data were produced by immunoSEQ multiplex PCR, yet TCRdb's version contains in-frame clones alone and is incomplete. There are fewer than 200,000 clones in the sample; over 50% occur only once, and 14% to 15% lies in the top ten. The specimen was CD4+ T cells sorted from blood, collected at week 0. The TCR sequence derives from a human donor with alopecia areata.

The CDR3 loop reads CSVGGLARYEQYF. CDR3 in DNA: TGCAGCGTGGGGGGACTAGCGCGCTACGAGCAGTACTTC. The V gene is TRBV29-1, the J gene TRBJ2-7; TRBD2 aligns across 10 bases. The V gene end was trimmed by 6 bases and the J gene end by 3 bases; junction bases not matched to a gene: 5. This CDR3 is 13 amino acids long. Germline V CDR1 and CDR2: SQVTM, ANQGSEA.